These 11 T cell receptor beta chains came from one sample sequenced in a study of cytomegalovirus exposure and HLA in healthy donors. Both 60 Vbeta primers and 13 Jbeta primers went into the PCR. Measured with immunoSEQ multiplex PCR; TCRdb has only the in-frame clones, and not every one. The table lists 80,000 to 100,000 clones, over 75% of them singletons. Sample: PBMCs. The receptor set was obtained from a man in his forties in good health and CMV-seropositive.

The V call is TRBV28, the J call TRBJ2-7; 7 nucleotides align to TRBD1. Germline V gene sequence: CDR1 MDHEN, CDR2 SYDVKM. The CDR3 has 13 amino acids. Losses at the gene ends were 4 bases for V and 6 bases for J; bases not matched to a gene: 6. In DNA form, the CDR3 reads TGTGCCAGCAGTTCGGCGACAGGGTCCGAGCAGTACTTC. Translating gives CASSSATGSEQYF.

As concerns this clone: Compared with germline, one end of the junction differs, possibly owing to a read error. The chain combines TRBV7-9 with TRBJ2-7; no clear D gene. Per germline, CDR1 SEHNR and CDR2 FQNEAQ (reference sequence). CDR3 length: 11 residues. The CDR3 DNA sequence: TGTTCCAGCACCTTTGCGGACGAGCAGTACTTC. It translates to CSSTFADEQYF.

The rearrangement uses TRBV2 and TRBJ2-5; weak D call: TRBD1 (5 bases). The germline V gene encodes CDR1 SNHLY and CDR2 FYNNEI. V shed 7 bases and J shed 4 bases, with 25 bases lying between them. This CDR3 contains 17 residues. CDR3 nucleotides: TGTGCCAGCAACGATGGGAATCTGGGGCCTAAGGGAGAGACCCAGTACTTC. It specifies CASNDGNLGPKGETQYF. The full variable domain, its missing parts supplied by reference TRBV2 and TRBJ2-5, is EPEVTQTPSHQVTQMGQEVILRCVPISNHLYFYWYRQILGQKVEFLVSFYNNEISEKSEIFDDQFSVERPDGSNFTLKIRSTKLEDSAMYFCASNDGNLGPKGETQYFGPGTRLLVL.

The chain employs TRBV2 and TRBJ2-3; perhaps TRBD1 as D (6 bases). CDR1 and CDR2 (germline): SNHLY, FYNNEI. The CDR3 is 14 residues long. V lost 7 bases and J 6 bases, leaving 17 bases between the germline ends. The DNA for the CDR3 is TGTGCCAGCAATATGGGACAACCTAGGGATACGCAGTATTTT. Protein: CASNMGQPRDTQYF.

This clone has only a few counts. The gene calls are TRBV19 and TRBJ2-7; the match to TRBD1 covers 7 bases. CDR3 length: 14 amino acids. J lost 4 bases, V lost 4 bases, and 7 bases had no gene match. CDR1 LNHDA and CDR2 SQIVND come from the germline V gene (reference sequence). The chain's CDR3 is CASSTGNRGYEQYF. In nucleotides, the CDR3 is TGTGCCAGTAGTACCGGGAACAGGGGTTACGAGCAGTACTTC. The variable domain in full, completed from reference TRBV19 and TRBJ2-7, reads DGGITQSPKYLFRKEGQNVTLSCEQNLNHDAMYWYRQDPGQGLRLIYYSQIVNDFQKGDIAEGYSVSREKKESFPLTVTSAQKNPTAFYLCASSTGNRGYEQYFGPGTRLTVT.

The chain joins TRBV6-1 to TRBJ1-2; the match to TRBD1 covers 10 bases. Germline V lookup: CDR1 MNHNS, CDR2 SASEGT. This CDR3 contains 15 residues. J gave up 8 bases and V 11 bases, and 17 bases lay outside the gene matches. The CDR3 DNA reads as TGTGCCGCACGGGACAGGGGAGTAGGGGTTTCGGGCTACACCTTC. It specifies CAARDRGVGVSGYTF.

This clone was observed a single time. The chain's CDR3 is CASSERQDLPYEQYF. The CDR3 DNA is TGTGCCAGCAGTGAACGACAGGATTTACCCTACGAGCAGTACTTC. This chain uses TRBV6-1 with TRBJ2-7, with TRBD1 as a possible D gene (6 bases). In germline, CDR1 is MNHNS, CDR2 SASEGT. Trimming shortened V by 2 bases and J by 2 bases, and 13 bases separated the two germline ends. This CDR3 is 15 amino acids long.

The chain recombines TRBV18 with TRBJ1-1; TRBD1 agrees at 8 bases. The CDR3 sequence is 14 residues long. Germline V gives CDR1 KGHSH, CDR2 LQKENI. J lost 4 bases, V lost 4 bases, and 5 bases had no gene match. CDR3 nucleotides: TGTGCCAGCTCACTATTACAGGGGGGCACTGAAGCTTTCTTT. Protein: CASSLLQGGTEAFF.

The chain uses TRBV28 and TRBJ2-4, with D possibly TRBD2 on 6 matching bases. The V end was cut by 6 bases, the J end by 3 bases, with 12 bases between. This CDR3 is built from 14 residues. Germline V gene data show CDR1 as MDHEN and CDR2 as SYDVKM. For the CDR3, the DNA is TGTGCCAGCAGAACCTCCGGGAGCAAAAACATTCAGTACTTC. Encoded protein: CASRTSGSKNIQYF.

This chain connects TRBV2 to TRBJ1-5; D uncertain. Trimming cost V 2 bases and J 6 bases, with 17 bases left between them. This CDR3 contains 16 residues. The germline V gene encodes CDR1 SNHLY and CDR2 FYNNEI. This chain's CDR3 is CASSEKGVGSFQPQHF. CDR3 coding DNA: TGTGCCAGCAGTGAAAAGGGAGTGGGTTCCTTTCAGCCCCAGCATTTT.

The V gene is TRBV18, the J gene TRBJ1-2, with 10 bases matching TRBD1. In germline, CDR1 is KGHSH, CDR2 LQKENI. With 3 bases clipped from V and 8 bases from J, the junction kept 9 bases outside the gene matches. This CDR3 is built from 15 residues. The chain's CDR3 is CASSPVPGQGNGYTF. The DNA of the CDR3 is TGTGCCAGCTCACCGGTCCCGGGACAGGGGAACGGCTACACCTTC.